This entry is about one T cell receptor (beta chain). V gave up 4 bases and J gave up 7 bases, with 15 bases separating them. Germline values: CDR1 SGHDT, CDR2 YYEEEE. The CDR3 totals 15 residues. This entry comes from a study of T cells after yellow fever vaccination. TCRdb re-called the 5' RACE reads with MiXCR, one entry per CDR3 protein. The repertoire holds under 300,000 distinct CDR3 sequences, about 7% seen once, with 0.85% in the top ten. Sequencing used CD4+ T cells sorted from PBMCs, obtained 15 days after the yellow fever booster vaccination. This chain joins TRBV5-6 and TRBJ1-6; D is unresolved. The sequence was collected from a man aged 30 to 39 who received the YFV17D yellow fever vaccine. CDR3 loop: CASSAGAGNNSPLHF. The CDR3 bases are TGTGCCAGCAGCGCCGGAGCCGGGAACAATTCACCCCTCCACTTT.